This TCR beta chain derives from a study of human T cells and chemical hapten exposure. The germline V gene has CDR1 DFQATT and CDR2 SNEGSKA (reference sequence). The CDR3 sequence is 15 residues long. V was pared by 4 bases and J by 3 bases, with 16 bases between. This clonotype was picked up a small number of times. The time point was: patch test 1, 2 weeks after DPC sensitization. Noted treatment: therapeutic diphenylcyclopropenone sensitization with weekly scalp DPC. TCRdb re-called the RACE reads with MiXCR, one entry per CDR3 protein. The table lists 350,000 or so distinct CDR3 sequences, approximately 6.9% of them singletons.

V is TRBV20-1 and J is TRBJ1-5, with D possibly being TRBD1 (5 bases). The receptor's source is a woman under 30 with alopecia areata. Some clones in this sample may be carry-over from other donors' samples. Source: whole blood, taken in connection with sensitization to the hapten diphenylcyclopropenone (DPC). CDR3 nucleotide sequence: TGCAGTGCTATCCAACCGGGACTGATCAATCAGCCCCAGCATTTT. Translated: CSAIQPGLINQPQHF.